This note documents a single TCR beta chain sequence. Its specific antigen is unknown. No per-base quality is available; no much larger clone lies one base away. CDR1 and CDR2, looked up from the germline V gene, are SGHTA and FQGNSA. The germline V and J ends show losses of 5 bases and 4 bases respectively, and no gene match explains 4 bases of the junction. The CDR3 spans 15 residues, from the cysteine through the phenylalanine. The CDR3 DNA has 45 bases and is translated from base 1. The entry originates in a study of cytomegalovirus exposure and HLA in healthy donors (dated by TCRdb to about 2017). About the study as a whole: According to an earlier analysis of several hundred of the donors, about 179 million T cells yielded 95 million to 140 million unique TCR beta sequences and about 300 Gb of sequence data. Using immunosequencing, the study profiled T cell repertoires from about 650 subjects and related those repertoires to cytomegalovirus serostatus. The number of donors typed differed by locus, with 629-630 for A, B, C, DRB1 and DQB1, 522 for DQA1, over 600 for DPA1, and 450 to 480 for DPB1. Besides the first cohort of 500 to 700 subjects, a separate validation cohort made up of 120 or so different subjects was used. The study aimed to test whether signatures of past pathogen exposure could be identified by cataloging public T cell receptors. Every discovery cohort repertoire had been produced on one sequencing platform. The later analysis used no new phenotypic data to find candidate immune exposures, relying instead on TCR beta sequences and their occurrence across donors. Of the 350 to 450 genotyped donors, around 81% fell in the genetic ancestry cluster associated with self-reported Caucasian donors. Among under 450 genotyped donors of the cohort, an average of about 240,000 unique TCR beta nucleotide sequences were sequenced per donor, 15% to 20% of them non-productive. Donor age, sex, ethnicity and CMV serostatus were compiled alongside the repertoire data. Because of strong linkage in the cohort, roughly five DR-DQ haplotypes were treated as single units for association and clustering. A later analysis re-examined previously published TCR beta repertoires from roughly 650 donors and added high-resolution HLA genotyping to investigate patterns of TCR occurrence. Genome-wide SNP genotypes for about 65% of the 666 donors were used in a later genetic analysis, which treated that subset as a discovery cohort. In an earlier analysis of over 550 of the donors, high-throughput TCR beta sequencing was used to judge whether each TCR beta V gene segment behaved as functional or pseudogenic. To predict cytomegalovirus infection status, the study combined high-throughput TCR immunosequencing, statistical association of individual TCRs with disease status, and machine learning. An early release covering 550 to 700 HLA-typed donors comprised around 300 gigabases of sequencing data and tens of millions of unique TCR sequences. HLA typing included class I and class II loci at four-digit resolution.

The cohort consisted of 666 healthy bone marrow donors. Cohort members were all nominally healthy when sampled, although unrecorded immune exposures were likely present. The donor tested CMV seropositive and was one of the 289 seropositive cohort members. A peripheral blood sample was collected from each donor, and TCR beta sequencing was performed on peripheral blood mononuclear cells. Genomic DNA extraction from the blood cell samples was performed with the Qiagen DNeasy Blood Extraction Kit. Libraries came from the immunoSEQ multiplex PCR assay. For the multiplex PCR, a mixture combining 60 forward primers for TCR Vbeta segments and 13 reverse primers for TCR Jbeta segments was used. The CDR3 region of rearranged TCR beta genes was amplified from genomic DNA with a multiplex PCR assay. On the Illumina HiSeq System, the amplified TCR beta libraries were sequenced as 87-base-pair reads. From the authors' description of their analysis: Across the 700 or so repertoires, a later analysis counted some 80 million unique TCR beta chains, 9 million to 14 million of which were shared by at least two donors. To remove PCR and sequencing errors, raw reads were error-corrected and collapsed into unique sequences using a nearest-neighbor algorithm that merged closely related sequences. To assign V, D and J gene segments, CDR3 sequences were aligned to IMGT reference sequences. Each retained sequence needed at least a six-nucleotide match to both a V gene segment and a J gene segment. A rearrangement was called productive if the CDR3 had no stop codons and remained in frame with V and J, and every other rearrangement was called non-productive. Following IMGT convention, CDR3 was defined as the stretch from the second conserved V-encoded cysteine up to the conserved J-encoded phenylalanine. The earlier analysis of some 540 of the donors excluded any sequence lacking an unambiguous match to a single V gene segment. In an earlier analysis of several hundred of the donors, a V segment was called functional when productive rearrangements were above 56.7%, and segregating when the standard deviation between donors exceeded 5%. To diagnose cytomegalovirus status from the catalog of TCR beta chain sequences, a statistical classification framework was built. A later analysis assigned V and J genes by comparing TCR nucleotide sequences with IMGT/GENE-DB human TR gene sequences. A later analysis assigned CDR3 sequences and most-parsimonious VDJ recombination scenarios with the TCRdist pipeline. A later analysis defined each TCR beta chain by its CDR3 amino acid sequence plus V-gene family, and excluded reads lacking a unique V-gene family. As a way to deal with suspected cross-contamination and a sequencing artifact, a later analysis dropped 640 or so nucleotide sequences that were highly shared and had low generation probability. In a later analysis, a clonal expansion index for each public chain was calculated from normalized within-repertoire ranks of inferred template counts. In a later analysis, generation probabilities were computed with a VDJ recombination model fitted to out-of-frame rearrangements, and the resulting probabilities were checked against IGoR. A later analysis scored TCR-TCR, TCR-HLA and TCR-CMV co-occurrence with hypergeometric tests, applying a repertoire-size bias correction to TCR pairs. False discovery rates were estimated in a later analysis by permuting HLA or CMV assignments 20 times. A later analysis grouped co-occurring TCRs with DBSCAN, adding TCRdist sequence similarity when clustering within HLA-allele-positive subsets. Repertoires with fewer than 30,000 or more than 120,000 public chains were left out of co-occurrence clustering, as were about 5 repertoires with anomalous nucleotide sharing. TCRdb provides this immuneACCESS table in a form limited to in-frame rearrangements. Some clones are lacking; in checked studies, under half of them reflect an unresolved V gene, and why the rest are absent is not known. V, J and clone size reflect that table, while D and trimming were determined from the DNA. The sample profile shows fewer than 300,000 clones; roughly 89% of them were found once. About 4% of the sample belongs to the ten largest clones.

The paper as a whole reports these results and caveats: Presence/absence analyses assumed roughly uniform sequencing depth across donors, an assumption that may not hold. When HLA alleles, especially DR and DQ, strongly co-occurred, attributing TCR associations to individual alleles was difficult. CMV serostatus was the only immune exposure information available for the cohort. Most TCR sequences were seen in very few donors, while some public TCRs were found in many individuals. It was suggested by the authors that the approach could potentially be generalized to other disease states and immunological phenotypes. Cytomegalovirus status was reported to be diagnosed by the classifier with high specificity and sensitivity in both the original and validation cohorts. Compared with equally common non-associated chains, HLA-associated TCR beta chains in a later analysis were more clonally expanded and had lower generation probabilities. In a later analysis, around 17,000 TCR beta sequences were associated with specific HLA alleles at a false discovery rate of 0.05. In this cohort, only TCR beta chains were sequenced, and detectable features were limited by the absence of alpha or paired-chain data. Roughly 15 rarely observed V segments, including chromosome 9 orphons, were excluded from the earlier analysis of approximately 600 of the donors because counts were too low. A later genetic analysis associated a missense DCLRE1C variant with V-gene and J-gene trimming of TCR beta chains, and an independent cohort replicated the association. According to a later analysis, TCR association rates differed among HLA loci, with DRB1 alleles showing the most associated TCRs and HLA-C alleles showing the fewest. Because some donors lacked HLA typing at each locus, the association tests relied only on the typed subset. A further reported finding was that TCR beta sequences accurately predicted the HLA-A and HLA-B alleles for most subjects in the first cohort. In an earlier analysis of 587 of the donors, most TCR beta V segments appeared in productive rearrangements about 87% or about 30% of the time, broadly matching IMGT annotations. In the study, roughly 160 TCR beta chains were listed as associated with cytomegalovirus. A cluster of highly shared sequence variants was judged likely to represent a technical artifact of the sequencing pipeline. The 87-base-pair reads could not distinguish some IMGT-functional V segments, including TRBV6-2 and TRBV6-3, so those segments were excluded. In a later analysis, most CMV-associated TCR beta chains were found to appear HLA-restricted, with HLA associations seemingly driven largely by CMV exposure. A few of the identified cytomegalovirus-associated TCR beta chains were confirmed in vitro to be specific for cytomegalovirus antigens. Several of the top co-occurrence clusters appeared to be linked to parvovirus B19, influenza, CMV and Epstein-Barr virus, according to a later analysis. Compared with the approximately 670-donor mean, donors in an Asian-associated ancestry cluster had fewer N-insertions in productive TCRs, according to a later genetic analysis. Correlated functional status among segregating V segments might reflect linkage disequilibrium, but an unknown experimental factor could not be ruled out.

Rearrangement joined TRBV7-2 to TRBJ2-7; the central 14 bases match TRBD2. Material: PBMCs. The clonotype was recovered from a man aged 40-50 years in good health and CMV-seropositive. At the DNA level, the sequence is TGTGCCAGCAGCACACGACTAGCGGGGGGGTACGAGCAGTACTTC. Translated, it gives CASSTRLAGGYEQYF.